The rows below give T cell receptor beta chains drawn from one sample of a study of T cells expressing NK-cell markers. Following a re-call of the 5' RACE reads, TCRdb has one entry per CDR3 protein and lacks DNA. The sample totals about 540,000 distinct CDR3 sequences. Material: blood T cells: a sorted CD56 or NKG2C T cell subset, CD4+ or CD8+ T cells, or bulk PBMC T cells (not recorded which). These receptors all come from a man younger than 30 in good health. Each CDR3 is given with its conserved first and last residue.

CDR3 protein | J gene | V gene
CASSHSPNPYEQYF | TRBJ2-7 | TRBV3-1
CATSVQPTGELFF | TRBJ2-2 | TRBV24-1
CSAGQGVTDTQYF | TRBJ2-3 | TRBV20-1
CASSQDKDYLDTQYF | TRBJ2-3 | TRBV4-1
CASSSGKGGELFF | TRBJ2-2 | TRBV3-1
CASSLGGGATSTDTQYF | TRBJ2-3 | TRBV5-1
CATSDQYRDEQFF | TRBJ2-1 | TRBV24-1
CATRRGEAGGQETQYF | TRBJ2-5 | TRBV10-3
CASSLGGSGGYEQYF | TRBJ2-7 | TRBV3-1
CASSPRTSGTETQYF | TRBJ2-5 | TRBV9
CSVEEGGRGPTSSYNEQFF | TRBJ2-1 | TRBV29-1
CAISESETRGSKNIQYF | TRBJ2-4 | TRBV10-3
CASSGRSGSSYNEQFF | TRBJ2-1 | TRBV5-4
CSAPVGTALREYF | TRBJ2-7 | TRBV20-1
CASSLEGRDGNYGYTF | TRBJ1-2 | TRBV11-3
CASSPQFTGGLYEQYF | TRBJ2-7 | TRBV7-2
CAGRQQPYGYTF | TRBJ1-2 | TRBV2
CASSPTSSYNEQFF | TRBJ2-1 | TRBV6-2/TRBV6-3
CSVVGRLKRNEQFF | TRBJ2-1 | TRBV29-1
CASSGGAARTEAFF | TRBJ1-1 | TRBV12-3/TRBV12-4
CASSLDVRAEQFF | TRBJ2-1 | TRBV7-2
CATSDLRSGQETQYF | TRBJ2-5 | TRBV24-1
CASSQSREFNSPLHF | TRBJ1-6 | TRBV5-1
CASSSFTGENTEAFF | TRBJ1-1 | TRBV5-5
CSAVREENTEAFF | TRBJ1-1 | TRBV20-1
CASIRRNEQFF | TRBJ2-1 | TRBV2
CASSSTSGTTGELFF | TRBJ2-2 | TRBV6-6